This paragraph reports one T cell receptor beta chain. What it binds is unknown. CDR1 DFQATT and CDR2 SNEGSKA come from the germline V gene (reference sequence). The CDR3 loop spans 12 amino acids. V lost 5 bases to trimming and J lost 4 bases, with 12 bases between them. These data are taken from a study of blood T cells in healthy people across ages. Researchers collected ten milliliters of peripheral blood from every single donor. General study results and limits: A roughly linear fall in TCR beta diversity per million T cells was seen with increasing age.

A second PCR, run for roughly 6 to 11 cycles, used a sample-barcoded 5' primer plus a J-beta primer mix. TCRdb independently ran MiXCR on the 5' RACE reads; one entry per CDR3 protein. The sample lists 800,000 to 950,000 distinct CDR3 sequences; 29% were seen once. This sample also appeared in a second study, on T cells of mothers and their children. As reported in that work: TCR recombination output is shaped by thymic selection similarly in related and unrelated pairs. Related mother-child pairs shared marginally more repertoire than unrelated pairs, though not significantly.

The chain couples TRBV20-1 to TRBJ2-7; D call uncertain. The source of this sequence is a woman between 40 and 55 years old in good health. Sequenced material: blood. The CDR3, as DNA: TGCAGTGCTGGCCCAGACTGGTACGAGCAGTACTTC. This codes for CSAGPDWYEQYF.